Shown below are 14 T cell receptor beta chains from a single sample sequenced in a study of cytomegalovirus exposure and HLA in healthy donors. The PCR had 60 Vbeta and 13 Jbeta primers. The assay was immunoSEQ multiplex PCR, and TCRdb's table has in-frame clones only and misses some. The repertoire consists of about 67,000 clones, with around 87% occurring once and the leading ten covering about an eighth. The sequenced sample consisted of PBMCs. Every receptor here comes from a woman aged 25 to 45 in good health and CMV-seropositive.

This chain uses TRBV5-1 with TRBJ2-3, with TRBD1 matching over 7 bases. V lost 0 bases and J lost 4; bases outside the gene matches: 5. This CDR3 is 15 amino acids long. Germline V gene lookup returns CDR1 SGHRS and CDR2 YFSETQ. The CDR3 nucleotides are TGCGCCAGCAGCTTGGAGGGACAGTCGTCAGATACGCAGTATTTT. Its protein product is CASSLEGQSSDTQYF. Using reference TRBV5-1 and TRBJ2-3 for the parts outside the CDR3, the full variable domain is KAGVTQTPRYLIKTRGQQVTLSCSPISGHRSVSWYQQTPGQGLQFLFEYFSETQRNKGNFPGRFSGRQFSNSRSEMNVSTLELGDSALYLCASSLEGQSSDTQYFGPGTRLTVL.

CDR3 protein: CASTGSGRVGDTQYF. In nucleotides, the CDR3 is TGTGCCAGCACGGGGAGCGGGAGGGTGGGAGATACGCAGTATTTT. The rearrangement uses TRBV2 and TRBJ2-3, with 10 bases identical to TRBD2. Looked up from germline, CDR1 is SNHLY and CDR2 is FYNNEI. V gave up 7 bases and J gave up 5 bases; unmatched junction bases: 9. CDR3 length: 15 residues.

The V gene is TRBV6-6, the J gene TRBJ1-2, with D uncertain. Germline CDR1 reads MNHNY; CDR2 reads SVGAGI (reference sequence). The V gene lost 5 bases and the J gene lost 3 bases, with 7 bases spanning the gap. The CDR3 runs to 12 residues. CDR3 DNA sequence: TGTGCCAGCAGTAACAGACACTATGGCTACACCTTC. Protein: CASSNRHYGYTF.

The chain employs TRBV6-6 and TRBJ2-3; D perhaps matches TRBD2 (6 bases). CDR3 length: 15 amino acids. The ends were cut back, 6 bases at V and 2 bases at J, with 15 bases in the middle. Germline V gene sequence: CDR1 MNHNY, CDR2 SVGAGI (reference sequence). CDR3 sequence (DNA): TGTGCCAGCAGCCCCGGAGGGTCTAACACAGATACGCAGTATTTT. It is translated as CASSPGGSNTDTQYF.

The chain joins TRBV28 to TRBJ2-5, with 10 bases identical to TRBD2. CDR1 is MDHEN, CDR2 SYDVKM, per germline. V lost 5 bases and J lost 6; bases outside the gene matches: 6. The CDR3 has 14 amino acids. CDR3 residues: CASSHTSGVKTQYF. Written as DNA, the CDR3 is TGTGCCAGCAGTCATACTAGCGGGGTGAAGACCCAGTACTTC.

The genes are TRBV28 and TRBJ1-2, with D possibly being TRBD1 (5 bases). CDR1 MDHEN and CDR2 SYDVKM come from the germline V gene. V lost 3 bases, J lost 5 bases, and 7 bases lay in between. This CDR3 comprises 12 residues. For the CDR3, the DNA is TGTGCCAGCAGTTTGGGGGGTTATGGCTACACCTTC. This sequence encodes CASSLGGYGYTF.

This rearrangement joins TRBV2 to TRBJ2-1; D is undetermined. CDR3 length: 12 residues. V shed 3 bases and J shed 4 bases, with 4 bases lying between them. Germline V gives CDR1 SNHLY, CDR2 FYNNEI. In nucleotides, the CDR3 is TGTGCCAGCAGTGACTCTTACAATGAGCAGTTCTTC. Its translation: CASSDSYNEQFF.

DNA for the CDR3: TGTGCCAGCAGTCCGGGGGGGCCCTACGAGCAGTACTTC. Translation gives CASSPGGPYEQYF. The chain employs TRBV27 and TRBJ2-7, with 8 bases matching TRBD2. Trimming took 5 bases from V and 2 from J; bases not matched to a gene: 2. The CDR3 spans 13 residues. From germline, CDR1 is MNHEY and CDR2 SMNVEV (reference sequence).

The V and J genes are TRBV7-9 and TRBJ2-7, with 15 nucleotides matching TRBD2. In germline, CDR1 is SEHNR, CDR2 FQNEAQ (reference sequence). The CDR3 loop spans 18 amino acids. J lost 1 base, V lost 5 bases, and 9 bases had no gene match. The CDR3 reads CASSAGGLAGGRSYEQYF. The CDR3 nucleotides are TGTGCCAGCAGCGCTGGGGGACTAGCGGGAGGCCGGTCCTACGAGCAGTACTTC.

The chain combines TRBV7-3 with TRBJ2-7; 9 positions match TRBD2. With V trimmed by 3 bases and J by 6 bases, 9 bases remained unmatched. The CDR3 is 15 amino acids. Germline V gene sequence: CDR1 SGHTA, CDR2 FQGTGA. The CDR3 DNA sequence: TGTGCCAGCAGCTTGGGACTAGCCCCCTACGGCGAGCAGTACTTC. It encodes CASSLGLAPYGEQYF. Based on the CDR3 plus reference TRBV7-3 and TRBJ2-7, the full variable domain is GAGVSQTPSNKVTEKGKYVELRCDPISGHTALYWYRQSLGQGPEFLIYFQGTGAADDSGLPNDRFFAVRPEGSVSTLKIQRTERGDSAVYLCASSLGLAPYGEQYFGPGTRLTVT.

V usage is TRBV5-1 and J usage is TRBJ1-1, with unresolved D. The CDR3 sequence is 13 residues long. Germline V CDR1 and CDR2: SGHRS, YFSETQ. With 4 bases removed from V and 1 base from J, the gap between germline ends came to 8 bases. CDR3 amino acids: CASSDTRNTEAFF. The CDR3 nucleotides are TGCGCCAGCAGCGACACAAGGAACACTGAAGCTTTCTTT.

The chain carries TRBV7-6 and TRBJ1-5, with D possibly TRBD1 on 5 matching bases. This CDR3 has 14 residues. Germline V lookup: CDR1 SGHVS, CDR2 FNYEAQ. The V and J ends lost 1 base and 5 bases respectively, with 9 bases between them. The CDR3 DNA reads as TGTGCCAGCAGCTTAGGAGGGGAGGATCAGCCCCAGCATTTT. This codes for CASSLGGEDQPQHF.

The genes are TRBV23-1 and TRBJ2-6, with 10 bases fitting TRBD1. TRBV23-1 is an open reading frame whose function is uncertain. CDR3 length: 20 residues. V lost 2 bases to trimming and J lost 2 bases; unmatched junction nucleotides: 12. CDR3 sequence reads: CASSQKEPGQGITGANVLTF. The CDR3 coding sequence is TGCGCCAGCAGTCAAAAGGAACCGGGACAGGGGATAACTGGGGCCAACGTCCTGACTTTC.

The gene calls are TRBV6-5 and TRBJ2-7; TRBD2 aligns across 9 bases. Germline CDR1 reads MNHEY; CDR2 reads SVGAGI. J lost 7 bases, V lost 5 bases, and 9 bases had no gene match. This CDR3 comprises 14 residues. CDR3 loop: CASSTGTSLSEQYF. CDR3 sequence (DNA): TGTGCCAGCAGTACCGGGACTAGCCTGTCGGAGCAGTACTTC.